This T cell receptor (beta chain) was profiled in a study of blood T cells in healthy people across ages. Findings of the study overall: When one million T cells were used, diversity estimates were thought to be underestimates.

Samples had at least 6.5 million PBMCs isolated from them. This clonotype has more than one count but fewer than ten. Its cognate antigen is unknown. Germline V gene lookup returns CDR1 SNHLY and CDR2 FYNNEI. There are 14 residues in the CDR3. The junction had 5 bases not matched to a gene; V was cut back by 5 bases and J by 7 bases. The second PCR ran about 6 to 12 cycles with a sample-barcoded 5' primer and J-beta primers. Any given sample supplied a minimum of 2.5 million CDR3-containing paired-end reads. Each CDR3 protein is one row after TCRdb ran MiXCR on the 5' RACE reads. The table has about a million distinct CDR3 sequences, 35% to 45% seen once.

The receptor's source is a man aged 18-30 years in good health. This chain connects TRBV2 to TRBJ2-1, with 10 bases matching TRBD2. Sequencing was carried out using blood. In DNA form, the CDR3 reads TGTGCCAGCAGTTTGCCTAGCGGGGGAAATGAGCAGTTCTTC. Encoded protein: CASSLPSGGNEQFF.